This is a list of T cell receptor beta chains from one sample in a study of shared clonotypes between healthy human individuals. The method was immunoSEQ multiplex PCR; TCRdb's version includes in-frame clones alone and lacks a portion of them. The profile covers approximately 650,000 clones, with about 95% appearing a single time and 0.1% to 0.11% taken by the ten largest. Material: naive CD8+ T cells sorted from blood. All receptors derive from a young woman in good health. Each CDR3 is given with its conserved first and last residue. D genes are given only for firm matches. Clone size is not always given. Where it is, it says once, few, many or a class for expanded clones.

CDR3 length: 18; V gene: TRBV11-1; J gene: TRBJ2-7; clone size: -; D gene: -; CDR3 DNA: TGTGCCAGCAGCTTAGACTCTGCTCCAATGGGATTTGTCTACGAGCAGTACTTC; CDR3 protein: CASSLDSAPMGFVYEQYF
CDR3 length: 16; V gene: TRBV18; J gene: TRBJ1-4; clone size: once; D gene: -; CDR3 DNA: TGTGCCAGCTCAAGGCGGGACGGATGGGTTACTGAAAAACTGTTTTTT; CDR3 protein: CASSRRDGWVTEKLFF
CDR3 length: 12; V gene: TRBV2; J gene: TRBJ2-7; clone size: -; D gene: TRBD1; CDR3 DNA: TGTGCCAGCAGCGGGACAGGCTACGAGCAGTACTTC; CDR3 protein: CASSGTGYEQYF
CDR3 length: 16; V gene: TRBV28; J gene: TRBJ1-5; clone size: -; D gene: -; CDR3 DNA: TGTGCCAGCAGTTCGTACACGGATTATAGCAATCAGCCCCAGCATTTT; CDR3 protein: CASSSYTDYSNQPQHF
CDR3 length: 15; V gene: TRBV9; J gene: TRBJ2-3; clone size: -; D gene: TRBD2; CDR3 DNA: TGTGCCAGCAGCATCAGCGGGAGGGACTATGATACGCAGTATTTT; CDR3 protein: CASSISGRDYDTQYF
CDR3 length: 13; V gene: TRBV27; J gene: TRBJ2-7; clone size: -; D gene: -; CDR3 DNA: TGTGCCAGCATTAACCTGAGCTCCTACGAGCAGTACTTC; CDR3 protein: CASINLSSYEQYF
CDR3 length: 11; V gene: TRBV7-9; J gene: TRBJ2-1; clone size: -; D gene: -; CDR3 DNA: TGTGCCAGCAGCTGGGGTCCCGAGCTGTTCTTC; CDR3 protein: CASSWGPELFF
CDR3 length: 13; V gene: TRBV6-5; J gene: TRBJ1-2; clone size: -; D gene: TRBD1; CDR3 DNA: TGTGCCAGCAAAATACAGGGGGCTCATGGCTACACCTTC; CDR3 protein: CASKIQGAHGYTF
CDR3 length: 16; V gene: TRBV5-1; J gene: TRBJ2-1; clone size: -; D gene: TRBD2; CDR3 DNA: TGCGCCAGCAGCGCCTTACTAGCGGGAGATAGGAATGAGCAGTTCTTC; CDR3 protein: CASSALLAGDRNEQFF
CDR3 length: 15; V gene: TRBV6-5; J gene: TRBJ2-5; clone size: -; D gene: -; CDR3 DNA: TGTGCCAGCAGACCAACTGTGGGGGCCCAAGAGACCCAGTACTTC; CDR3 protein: CASRPTVGAQETQYF
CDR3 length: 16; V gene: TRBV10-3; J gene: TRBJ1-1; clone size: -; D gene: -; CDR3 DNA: TGTGCCATCAGTGAGGGGGGGGGCACTTTCAGCACTGAAGCTTTCTTT; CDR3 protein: CAISEGGGTFSTEAFF
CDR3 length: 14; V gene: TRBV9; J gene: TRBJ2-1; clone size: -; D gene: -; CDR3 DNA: TGTGCCAGCAGCGATGGGACGGTTTACAATGAGCAGTTCTTC; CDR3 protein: CASSDGTVYNEQFF
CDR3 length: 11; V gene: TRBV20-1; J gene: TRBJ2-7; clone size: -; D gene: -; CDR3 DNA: TGCAGTGCCTACGGACAGTACGAGCAGTACTTC; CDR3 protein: CSAYGQYEQYF
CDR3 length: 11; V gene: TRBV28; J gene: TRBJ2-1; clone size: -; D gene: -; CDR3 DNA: TGTGCCAGCAGTTCAGACGAGAAGCAGTTCTTC; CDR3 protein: CASSSDEKQFF
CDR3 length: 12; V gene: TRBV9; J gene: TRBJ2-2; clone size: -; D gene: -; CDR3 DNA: TGTGCCAGCAGCGTAGTTCCCGGGGAGCTGTTTTTT; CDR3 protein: CASSVVPGELFF
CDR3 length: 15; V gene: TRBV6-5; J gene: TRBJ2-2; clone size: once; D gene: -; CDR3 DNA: TGTGCCAGCAGCCTCGGGACACCAAACACCGGGGAGCTGTTTTTT; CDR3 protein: CASSLGTPNTGELFF
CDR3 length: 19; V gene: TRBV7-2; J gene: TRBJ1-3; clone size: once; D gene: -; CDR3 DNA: TGTGCCAGCAGCGCTCCCCGGACGGCTAGTTCAGGTTCTGGAAACACCATATATTTT; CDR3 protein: CASSAPRTASSGSGNTIYF
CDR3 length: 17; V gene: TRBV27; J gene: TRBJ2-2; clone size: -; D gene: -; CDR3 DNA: TGTGCCAGCAGTCCCTCCCCGGGAACCGCGAACACCGGGGAGCTGTTTTTT; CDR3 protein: CASSPSPGTANTGELFF
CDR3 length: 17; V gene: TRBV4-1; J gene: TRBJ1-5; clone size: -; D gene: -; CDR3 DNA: TGCGCCAGCAGCCAAGATTCCCGGAGGGAGGTAGGTCAGCCCCAGCATTTT; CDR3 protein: CASSQDSRREVGQPQHF
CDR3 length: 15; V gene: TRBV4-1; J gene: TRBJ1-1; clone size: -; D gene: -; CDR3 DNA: TGCGCCAGCAGCCACCTCAGTGGGATGAACACTGAAGCTTTCTTT; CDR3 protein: CASSHLSGMNTEAFF
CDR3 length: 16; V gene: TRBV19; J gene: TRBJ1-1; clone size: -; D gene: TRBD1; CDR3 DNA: TGTGCCAGTAGTGACGGGACAGGGGGATGGGTGACTGAAGCTTTCTTT; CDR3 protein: CASSDGTGGWVTEAFF
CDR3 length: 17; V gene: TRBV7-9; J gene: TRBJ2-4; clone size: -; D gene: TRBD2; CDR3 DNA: TGTGCCAGCAGCTCGATTGGGACTAGCTGGTCCAAAAACATTCAGTACTTC; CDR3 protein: CASSSIGTSWSKNIQYF
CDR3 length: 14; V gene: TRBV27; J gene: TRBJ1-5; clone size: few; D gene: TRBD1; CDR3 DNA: TGTGCCAGCAGTCTACAGGGGAGCAATCAGCCCCAGCATTTT; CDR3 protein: CASSLQGSNQPQHF
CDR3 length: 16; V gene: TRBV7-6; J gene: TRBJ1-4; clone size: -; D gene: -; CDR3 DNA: TGTGCCAGCAGCTCCTCAATACGGGGTCCACCTGAAAAACTGTTTTTT; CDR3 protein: CASSSSIRGPPEKLFF
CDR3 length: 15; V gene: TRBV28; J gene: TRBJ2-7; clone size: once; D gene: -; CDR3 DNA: TGTGCCAGCAGTTACACCGGGACAACTAACTACGAGCAGTACTTC; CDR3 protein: CASSYTGTTNYEQYF
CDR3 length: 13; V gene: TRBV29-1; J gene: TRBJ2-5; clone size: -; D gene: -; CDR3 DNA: TGCAGCGTTGAAGATCGATACCGAGAGACCCAGTACTTC; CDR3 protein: CSVEDRYRETQYF
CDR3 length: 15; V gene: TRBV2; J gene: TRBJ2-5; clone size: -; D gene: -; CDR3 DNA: TGTGCCAGCAGTGAGGAGGGGAGAAGGCAAGAGACCCAGTACTTC; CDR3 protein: CASSEEGRRQETQYF
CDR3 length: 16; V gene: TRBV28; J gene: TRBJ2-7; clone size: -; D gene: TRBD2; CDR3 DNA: TGTGCCAGCAGGTTCTTCGGACCTAGCGGTTCCTACGAGCAGTACTTC; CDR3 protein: CASRFFGPSGSYEQYF
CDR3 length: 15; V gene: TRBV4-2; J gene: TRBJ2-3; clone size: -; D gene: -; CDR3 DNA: TGTGCCAGCAGCCAAGTTGAAGGACTGACAGATACGCAGTATTTT; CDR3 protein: CASSQVEGLTDTQYF
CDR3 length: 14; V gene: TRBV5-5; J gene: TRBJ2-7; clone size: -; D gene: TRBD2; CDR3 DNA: TGTGCCAGCAGCTTGGCTAGCGGGACCTACGAGCAGTACTTC; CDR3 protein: CASSLASGTYEQYF
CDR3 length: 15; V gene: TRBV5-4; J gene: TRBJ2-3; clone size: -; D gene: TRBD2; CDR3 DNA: TGTGCCAGCAGTAATAGCGGGGGACGCACAGATACGCAGTATTTT; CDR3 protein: CASSNSGGRTDTQYF
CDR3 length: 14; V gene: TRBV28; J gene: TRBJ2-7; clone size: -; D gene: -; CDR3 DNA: TGTGCCAGCAGTTTTCTGGGGAACTCCTACGAGCAGTACTTC; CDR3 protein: CASSFLGNSYEQYF
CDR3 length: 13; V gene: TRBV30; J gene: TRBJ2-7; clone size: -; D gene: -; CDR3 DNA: TGTGCCTGGAGTGTTGGACCGATCTATGAGCAGTACTTC; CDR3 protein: CAWSVGPIYEQYF
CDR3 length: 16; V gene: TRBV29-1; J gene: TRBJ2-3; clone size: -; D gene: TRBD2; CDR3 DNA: TGCAGCGTTGAAGATACCCTAGCGGACCCCACAGATACGCAGTATTTT; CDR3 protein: CSVEDTLADPTDTQYF
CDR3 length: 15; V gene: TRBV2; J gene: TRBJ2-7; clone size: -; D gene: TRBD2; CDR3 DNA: TGTGCCAGCAGTGAATTACTAGCGGGAGGCCACGAGCAGTACTTC; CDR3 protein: CASSELLAGGHEQYF
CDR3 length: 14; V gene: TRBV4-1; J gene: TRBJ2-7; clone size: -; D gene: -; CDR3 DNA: TGCGCCAGCAGCCAAGCGGCGTCGTCCTACGAGCAGTACTTC; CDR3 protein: CASSQAASSYEQYF
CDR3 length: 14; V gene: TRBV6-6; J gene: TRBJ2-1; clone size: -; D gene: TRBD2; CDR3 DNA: TGTGCCAGCAGTACAGGACTAGGCAGCAATGAGCAGTTCTTC; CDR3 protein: CASSTGLGSNEQFF
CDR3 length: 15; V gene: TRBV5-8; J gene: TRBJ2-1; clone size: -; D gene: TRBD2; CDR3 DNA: TGTGCCAGCGTGAGAGCGGGAGACGTTTACAATGAGCAGTTCTTC; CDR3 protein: CASVRAGDVYNEQFF
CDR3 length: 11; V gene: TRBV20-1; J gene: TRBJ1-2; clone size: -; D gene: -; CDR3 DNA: TGCAGCGAGGGACGTCTCTATGGCTACACCTTC; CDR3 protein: CSEGRLYGYTF